These 26 T cell receptor beta chains originate from one sample sequenced in a study of cytomegalovirus exposure and HLA in healthy donors. The PCR made use of 60 Vbeta and 13 Jbeta primers. Measured with immunoSEQ multiplex PCR; TCRdb has only the in-frame clones, and not every one. The sample includes approximately 88,000 clones, under 80% of them seen just once. The sample was PBMCs. The receptors come from a middle-aged man in good health and CMV-seropositive.

The CDR3 protein is CSVEAGGYTF. CDR3 in DNA: TGCAGCGTTGAAGCAGGTGGCTACACCTTC. This sequence joins TRBV29-1 and TRBJ1-2; D is undetermined. Trimming stripped 1 base from V and 7 bases from J, with 4 bases between. CDR1 is SQVTM and CDR2 is ANQGSEA in the germline V gene. There are 10 residues in the CDR3.

The chain combines TRBV6-5 with TRBJ2-1; 7 nucleotides align to TRBD2. This CDR3 is 14 amino acids long. Germline V gene lookup returns CDR1 MNHEY and CDR2 SVGAGI. Trimming cost V 5 bases and J 9 bases; bases outside gene matches: 10. The CDR3 DNA is TGTGCCAGCAGTAAAAGACGGGGGGACGGTGAGCAGTTCTTC. Amino acids: CASSKRRGDGEQFF.

The rearrangement joins TRBV5-1 to TRBJ2-5, with D possibly TRBD1 on 5 matching bases. The CDR3 has 14 amino acids. Germline V gene sequence: CDR1 SGHRS, CDR2 YFSETQ. Trimming took off 2 bases at V and 0 bases at J, with 8 bases between the two ends. CDR3 nucleotide sequence: TGCGCCAGCAGCTTAGGGGCAGACCAAGAGACCCAGTACTTC. This codes for CASSLGADQETQYF. Variable domain in full (rest from reference TRBV5-1 and TRBJ2-5): KAGVTQTPRYLIKTRGQQVTLSCSPISGHRSVSWYQQTPGQGLQFLFEYFSETQRNKGNFPGRFSGRQFSNSRSEMNVSTLELGDSALYLCASSLGADQETQYFGPGTRLLVL.

This clone was seen a handful of times. The chain combines TRBV4-2 with TRBJ2-3; TRBD2 matches at 13 bases. The germline V gene encodes CDR1 LGHNA and CDR2 YNFKEQ. The CDR3 is 18 amino acids. V trimming: 1 base; J trimming: 5 bases; junction bases outside the gene matches: 9. The CDR3 DNA reads as TGTGCCAGCAGCCAAGCATTACTAGCGGGGGGGCGTGGAGATACGCAGTATTTT. Protein sequence: CASSQALLAGGRGDTQYF.

This chain links TRBV6-4 with TRBJ2-3; TRBD2 agrees at 10 bases. The V and J ends lost 9 bases and 0 bases, in that order; junction bases with no gene match: 18. This CDR3 region has 19 residues. Germline CDR1 reads MRHNA; CDR2 reads SNTAGT. The CDR3 DNA reads TGTGCCAGTGACTCCAGCGGGGGGGCCGGTTCAGCTAGCACAGATACGCAGTATTTT. Encoded protein: CASDSSGGAGSASTDTQYF.

V usage is TRBV6-5 and J usage is TRBJ2-1, with a weak D call TRBD2 (5 bases). CDR1 MNHEY and CDR2 SVGAGI come from the germline V gene. The CDR3 extends over 15 amino acids. V lost 5 bases and J lost 1, with 12 bases in between. The CDR3 loop reads CASSLRGLSYNEQFF. The CDR3 coding sequence is TGTGCCAGCAGTCTCCGGGGTCTGTCCTACAATGAGCAGTTCTTC.

This clone was picked up a small number of times. The chain has TRBV7-2 and TRBJ2-7; D gene unclear. Looked up from germline, CDR1 is SGHTA and CDR2 is FQGNSA. V lost 2 bases to trimming and J lost 3 bases, with 5 bases between them. The CDR3 runs to 12 residues. CDR3 region: CASSLMSYEQYF. DNA of the CDR3: TGTGCCAGCAGCTTAATGAGCTACGAGCAGTACTTC.

V is TRBV6-7 and J is TRBJ2-6, with D unresolved. TRBV6-7 is an ORF; its function is uncertain. CDR3 length: 13 amino acids. The ends were cut back, 6 bases at V and 0 bases at J, with 3 bases in the middle. The CDR3 DNA is TGTGCCAGCAGCCACTCTGGGGCCAACGTCCTGACTTTC. Protein product: CASSHSGANVLTF.

The rearrangement uses TRBV7-3 and TRBJ2-7; the match to TRBD2 covers 9 bases. The CDR3 covers 15 residues. Per the germline V gene, CDR1 is SGHTA and CDR2 is FQGTGA. Trimming cost V 5 bases and J 6 bases; bases outside gene matches: 11. The CDR3 is CASSPKGGGAGEQYF. CDR3 in DNA: TGTGCCAGCAGCCCGAAGGGCGGGGGGGCGGGCGAGCAGTACTTC.

The table lists this clone with a count of one. V gene TRBV5-6 combines with J gene TRBJ2-2; D is possibly TRBD2 (7 bases). V lost 0 bases and J lost 0, with 12 bases in between. Germline CDR1 and CDR2: SGHDT and YYEEEE. The CDR3 length is 17 residues. The chain's CDR3 is CASSLGWEGANTGELFF. The CDR3 DNA follows: TGTGCCAGCAGCTTGGGTTGGGAGGGGGCGAACACCGGGGAGCTGTTTTTT.

V usage is TRBV15 and J usage is TRBJ1-4; D is unclear. The CDR3 length is 15 residues. In germline, CDR1 is LNHNV, CDR2 YYDKDF (reference sequence). V lost 0 bases and J lost 6, with 11 bases in between. CDR3 region: CATSREIPGYEKLFF. CDR3 nucleotides: TGTGCCACCAGCAGAGAAATACCGGGGTATGAAAAACTGTTTTTT.

The chain joins TRBV7-8 to TRBJ2-7; D may be TRBD1 (5 bases). V shed 5 bases and J shed 5 bases, with 16 bases lying between them. The CDR3 spans 14 residues. CDR1 and CDR2 (germline): SGHVS, FQNEAQ. CDR3 bases: TGTGCCAGCAGCCCGTCCCGGACGGACAACGAGCAGTACTTC. Translating it yields CASSPSRTDNEQYF.

This clone came up a few times. The chain recombines TRBV28 with TRBJ1-1, with D possibly matching TRBD1 (6 bases). CDR1 and CDR2 (germline): MDHEN, SYDVKM. CDR3 size: 14 residues. V gave up 6 bases and J gave up 4 bases, with 15 bases separating them. The CDR3 nucleotides read TGTGCCAGCAGACCAGAGGGGGGGGGCACTGAAGCTTTCTTT. This encodes CASRPEGGGTEAFF.

The CDR3: CASRSFGDTNTEAFF. CDR3 DNA sequence: TGTGCCAGCAGATCTTTCGGGGATACGAACACTGAAGCTTTCTTT. The V call is TRBV7-3, the J call TRBJ1-1; D unclear. V was clipped by 6 bases and J by 1 base, with 15 bases between them. Germline V gene data show CDR1 as SGHTA and CDR2 as FQGTGA. This CDR3 contains 15 residues. Filled out from reference TRBV7-3 and TRBJ1-1, the complete variable domain reads GAGVSQTPSNKVTEKGKYVELRCDPISGHTALYWYRQSLGQGPEFLIYFQGTGAADDSGLPNDRFFAVRPEGSVSTLKIQRTERGDSAVYLCASRSFGDTNTEAFFGQGTRLTVV.

The chain carries TRBV7-9 and TRBJ1-2; the D gene is possibly TRBD1 (5 bases). From germline, CDR1 is SEHNR and CDR2 FQNEAQ (reference sequence). The CDR3 covers 13 residues. The V and J ends lost 1 base and 8 bases respectively, with 11 bases between them. CDR3 protein: CASSLDGGGGYTF. DNA of the CDR3: TGTGCCAGCAGCTTAGACGGGGGTGGCGGCTACACCTTC.

The J gene is TRBJ1-4, the V gene TRBV9; 9 bases align to TRBD1. Germline-derived CDR1 and CDR2 are SGDLS and YYNGEE. The CDR3 extends over 14 amino acids. V lost 4 bases and J lost 10; bases outside the gene matches: 8. CDR3 bases: TGTGCCAGCAGCCCACGACAGGGGGACGGAAAACTGTTTTTT. This gives the protein CASSPRQGDGKLFF.

This clone was detected only a few times. The DNA for the CDR3 is TGTGCCAGCAGCGGCTGGAGGGGAGAGACCCAGTACTTC. Residues: CASSGWRGETQYF. The chain carries TRBV27 and TRBJ2-5; D possibly corresponds to TRBD2 (6 bases). The ends were cut back, 6 bases at V and 4 bases at J, with 12 bases in the middle. Germline lookup yields CDR1 MNHEY and CDR2 SMNVEV (reference sequence). CDR3 length: 13 residues.

The chain uses TRBV7-6 and TRBJ2-3; TRBD2 aligns across 9 bases. Trimming at V came to 2 bases and at J to 2 bases, leaving 5 bases not matched to a gene. The CDR3 totals 16 residues. Germline assignment: CDR1 SGHVS and CDR2 FNYEAQ. Here the CDR3 reads CASSLKTSGPTDTQYF. In DNA form, the CDR3 reads TGTGCCAGCAGCTTAAAGACTAGCGGCCCCACAGATACGCAGTATTTT. Together with reference TRBV7-6 and TRBJ2-3, the CDR3 gives the full variable domain: GAGVSQSPRYKVTKRGQDVALRCDPISGHVSLYWYRQALGQGPEFLTYFNYEAQQDKSGLPNDRFSAERPEGSISTLTIQRTEQRDSAMYRCASSLKTSGPTDTQYFGPGTRLTVL.

This clone showed up just a few times. The CDR3 loop is CASSPGSGSTDTQYF. CDR3 DNA sequence: TGTGCCAGCTCACCAGGAAGCGGTAGCACAGATACGCAGTATTTT. The V call is TRBV18, the J call TRBJ2-3; a weak D match, TRBD2 (5 bases). The CDR3 consists of 15 residues. V was trimmed by 2 bases and J by 0 bases, leaving 9 bases between them. Germline assignment: CDR1 KGHSH and CDR2 LQKENI.

The chain couples TRBV2 to TRBJ1-1; D gene unclear. Per the germline V gene, CDR1 is SNHLY and CDR2 is FYNNEI. The V gene lost 5 bases and the J gene lost 4 bases, with 8 bases spanning the gap. The CDR3 covers 12 residues. The CDR3 region has the DNA TGTGCCAGCAGTTTACAGAGCACTGAAGCTTTCTTT. Residues: CASSLQSTEAFF.

The chain uses TRBV19 and TRBJ2-5, with D perhaps TRBD1 (6 bases). The DNA end favors TRBJ2-7, so the J call may be wrong. From germline, CDR1 is LNHDA and CDR2 SQIVND (reference sequence). This CDR3 contains 14 residues. DNA of the CDR3: TGTGCCAGTAGTATGTGGGGGCAGGGTTACGAGCAGTACTTC. Protein: CASSMWGQGYEQYF.

The chain uses TRBV28 and TRBJ2-3; 8 bases match TRBD1. The CDR3 spans 17 residues. Germline V CDR1 and CDR2: MDHEN, SYDVKM. V shed 1 base, J shed 2 bases, and the junction held 8 bases outside the gene matches. The CDR3 is CASSLFASGQATDTQYF. CDR3 nucleotide sequence: TGTGCCAGCAGTTTATTTGCTTCGGGACAGGCCACAGATACGCAGTATTTT.

The rearrangement joins TRBV18 to TRBJ2-1, with a possible D match to TRBD2 (6 bases). The CDR3 loop spans 15 amino acids. Trimming removed 2 bases from V and 0 bases from J, with 8 bases in between. Germline V CDR1 and CDR2: KGHSH, LQKENI. The chain's CDR3 is CASSPGGSSYNEQFF. The CDR3 DNA is TGTGCCAGCTCACCAGGAGGGAGCTCCTACAATGAGCAGTTCTTC. Full variable domain (missing parts from reference TRBV18 and TRBJ2-1): NAGVMQNPRHLVRRRGQEARLRCSPMKGHSHVYWYRQLPEEGLKFMVYLQKENIIDESGMPKERFSAEFPKEGPSILRIQQVVRGDSAAYFCASSPGGSSYNEQFFGPGTRLTVL.

The chain employs TRBV11-2 and TRBJ2-5, with unresolved D. Germline CDR1 and CDR2: SGHAT and FQNNGV. V lost 1 base, J lost 2 bases, and 5 bases lay in between. This CDR3 spans 13 amino acids. The CDR3 protein is CASSLARQETQYF. The CDR3 DNA follows: TGTGCCAGCAGCTTAGCGCGGCAAGAGACCCAGTACTTC.

The chain joins TRBV9 to TRBJ2-2, with a weak D call TRBD2 (5 bases). The germline V gene has CDR1 SGDLS and CDR2 YYNGEE. This CDR3 comprises 15 residues. V was trimmed by 4 bases and J by 0 bases, leaving 10 bases between them. Here the CDR3 DNA reads TGTGCCAGCAGCTTCGGACTGGCGAACACCGGGGAGCTGTTTTTT. It specifies CASSFGLANTGELFF.

The V and J genes are TRBV27 and TRBJ1-5; D is unresolved. This CDR3 comprises 16 residues. V lost 6 bases to trimming and J lost 1 base, with 16 bases between them. Germline V gene sequence: CDR1 MNHEY, CDR2 SMNVEV (reference sequence). In nucleotides, the CDR3 is TGTGCCAGCAGCCTCCGGCGGGAAGGAAGCAATCAGCCCCAGCATTTT. Translation gives CASSLRREGSNQPQHF.